This T cell receptor (beta chain) emerged from a study of T-cell memory formation after mild COVID-19. Background on the study: TCR clusters were mostly donor specific. Whole-study results and caveats: Whereas later expanders leaned CD4+, clones contracting day 15 to 85 showed a balanced CD4/CD8 makeup. CM and EM subsets held most contracting CD4+ clones; EMRA held CD8+ ones. Several responding clones turned up in pre-infection memory, indicating that cross-reactive memory may have taken part.

This CDR3 has 12 residues. V dropped 6 bases and J dropped 5 bases, with 9 bases sitting between them. From the 5' RACE reads, TCRdb called clonotypes with MiXCR, one entry per CDR3 protein. The data show 130,000 to 150,000 distinct CDR3 sequences, with 19% seen just once and under 2.5% held by the top ten. Comments on this clonotype: What it recognizes is unknown.

The sample taken for sequencing was PBMCs or a T cell subset sorted from them (not recorded which). The V gene is TRBV12-3 or TRBV12-4, the J gene TRBJ2-3, with D possibly TRBD2 on 6 matching bases. The source of this sequence is an adult woman who had mild COVID-19 (a few samples of this study predate the infection). Cell type and time point are not known. The CDR3 DNA sequence: TGTGCCAGCAGGTCAGCGGGAGATACGCAGTATTTT. Translating gives CASRSAGDTQYF.